A selection of T cell receptor beta chains follows, all from one sample in a study of cytomegalovirus exposure and HLA in healthy donors. TCRdb's copy holds only in-frame clones and misses some; the assay was immunoSEQ multiplex PCR. The sample lists about 240,000 clones, approximately 82% seen once, with about 7.5% in the top ten. The sample was PBMCs. These receptors all stem from a woman aged 55 to 70 in good health and CMV-seropositive. The CDR3 runs from the conserved cysteine through the conserved F or W. Fields, in order: CDR3 length, clone size, V gene, D gene, J gene, CDR3 DNA, CDR3 protein. A D gene is named only where the DNA matches it firmly. The size entry is marked missing in some rows and otherwise reads once, few, many or a size class.

19,once,TRBV4-1,TRBD1,TRBJ1-1,TGCGCCAGCAGCCATCCCAGGGGGCCCACACTCAGGCTGAACACTGAAGCTTTCTTT,CASSHPRGPTLRLNTEAFF
14,NA,TRBV19,TRBD2,TRBJ2-3,TGTGCCAGTAAGCTTAGCGGGAGGGGAGATACGCAGTATTTT,CASKLSGRGDTQYF
14,NA,TRBV5-1,NA,TRBJ2-2,TGCGCCAGCAGCTTGTCGGAGATCACCGGGGAGCTGTTTTTT,CASSLSEITGELFF
14,NA,TRBV7-2,NA,TRBJ2-1,TGTGCCAGCAGCCCGCGGGACAGAAACAATGAGCAGTTCTTC,CASSPRDRNNEQFF
14,NA,TRBV7-9,NA,TRBJ1-2,TGTGCCAGCAGCTTAGCGGGCAGGGGCTATGGCTACACCTTC,CASSLAGRGYGYTF
14,NA,TRBV7-9,NA,TRBJ1-2,TGTGCCAGCAGCTCCAGATCCCTCGACAGGGGCTACACCTTC,CASSSRSLDRGYTF
13,NA,TRBV30,NA,TRBJ1-2,TGTGCCTGTACTTCGACGGAGAACTATGGCTACACCTTC,CACTSTENYGYTF
17,NA,TRBV7-3,TRBD2,TRBJ2-7,TGTGCCAGCAGCTTAGGGCCGGGACTAGCGGGAGGCTACGAGCAGTACTTC,CASSLGPGLAGGYEQYF
14,NA,TRBV15,NA,TRBJ1-2,TGTGCCACCAGCAGAGATGGAGCCAACTATGGCTACACCTTC,CATSRDGANYGYTF
15,few,TRBV27,NA,TRBJ2-1,TGTGCCAGCAGTTTATCGTCCAGGCCAAACAATGAGCAGTTCTTC,CASSLSSRPNNEQFF
14,NA,TRBV13,TRBD1,TRBJ2-1,TGTGCCAGCAGCTTAGCACAGGGGAACAATGAGCAGTTCTTC,CASSLAQGNNEQFF
13,NA,TRBV10-1,TRBD2,TRBJ2-1,TGCGCCAGCCGGGAGGGACCCTACAATGAGCAGTTCTTC,CASREGPYNEQFF
15,NA,TRBV7-8,NA,TRBJ2-1,TGTGCCAGCAGCTTAGGCCGAGGAGGCTACAATGAGCAGTTCTTC,CASSLGRGGYNEQFF
13,NA,TRBV7-3,TRBD2,TRBJ2-1,TGTGCCAGCAGCTTAGCCCGACTAGCGGGTACGGTCTTC,CASSLARLAGTVF
14,NA,TRBV7-9,TRBD1,TRBJ1-1,TGTGCCAGCAGCTTGACAGGGTTGAACACTGAAGCTTTCTTT,CASSLTGLNTEAFF
12,NA,TRBV2,NA,TRBJ2-3,TGTGCCAGCAGGGAGACTTCTGATACGCAGTATTTT,CASRETSDTQYF
13,NA,TRBV7-2,NA,TRBJ1-5,TGTGCCAGCAGCTTGGAGTTGAGTCAGCCCCAGCATTTT,CASSLELSQPQHF
14,NA,TRBV7-9,NA,TRBJ1-1,TGTGCCAGCAGCCCCAGTCTGGGCAACACTGAAGCTTTCTTT,CASSPSLGNTEAFF
14,NA,TRBV2,NA,TRBJ2-7,TGTGCCAGCAGTGAGGCGGCCGGGAACTACGAGCAGTACTTC,CASSEAAGNYEQYF
14,NA,TRBV11-2,TRBD1,TRBJ1-2,TGTGCCAGCAGCTTAGGGGACAGGGAAGGGGGCTACACCTTC,CASSLGDREGGYTF
15,few,TRBV5-1,NA,TRBJ2-2,TGCGCCAGCAGCCTGACAGGACTGAACACCGGGGAGCTGTTTTTT,CASSLTGLNTGELFF
14,NA,TRBV10-3,NA,TRBJ2-3,TGTGCCATCACCCCCGGGACTAGCACAGATACGCAGTATTTT,CAITPGTSTDTQYF
15,NA,TRBV5-6,NA,TRBJ1-1,TGTGCCAGCAGTCGCCCAAACGACATGAACACTGAAGCTTTCTTT,CASSRPNDMNTEAFF
11,NA,TRBV20-1,NA,TRBJ2-7,TGCAGTGCTCAAAAATTCTACGAGCAGTACTTC,CSAQKFYEQYF
14,NA,TRBV6-1,NA,TRBJ1-1,TGTGCCAGCAGTGATCGAAGACAGAACACTGAAGCTTTCTTT,CASSDRRQNTEAFF
14,NA,TRBV28,TRBD2,TRBJ2-7,TGTGCCAGCAGCCTCAGCGGGAGAAGATACGAGCAGTACTTC,CASSLSGRRYEQYF
15,NA,TRBV11-3,TRBD2,TRBJ2-7,TGTGCCAGCAGCCACGGACTAGCCCTACCCTACGAGCAGTACTTC,CASSHGLALPYEQYF
15,NA,TRBV6-5,TRBD1,TRBJ1-5,TGTGCCAGCAGTCGAGACAGGGATAGCAATCAGCCCCAGCATTTT,CASSRDRDSNQPQHF
14,NA,TRBV7-2,NA,TRBJ2-2,TGTGCCAGCAGCCCTACGCGGCTCACCGGGGAGCTGTTTTTT,CASSPTRLTGELFF
13,NA,TRBV18,NA,TRBJ2-5,TGTGCCAGCTCACCAGGGGCCCAAGAGACCCAGTACTTC,CASSPGAQETQYF
16,NA,TRBV5-6,TRBD2,TRBJ2-1,TGTGCCAGCACGGAACGCGGACTAGCGGGGTACAATGAGCAGTTCTTC,CASTERGLAGYNEQFF
12,NA,TRBV9,NA,TRBJ2-3,TGTGCCAGCAGCGTTGATAGAGATACGCAGTATTTT,CASSVDRDTQYF
12,few,TRBV5-6,NA,TRBJ1-1,TGTGCCAGCGGGCCAGGGAACACTGAAGCTTTCTTT,CASGPGNTEAFF
14,NA,TRBV5-1,TRBD2,TRBJ2-7,TGCGCCAGCAGCTTAATGACTAGCGACTACGAGCAGTACTTC,CASSLMTSDYEQYF
17,NA,TRBV9,TRBD2,TRBJ2-5,TGTGCCAGCAGCTTCCGGTCTAGCGGGAGTCACCAAGAGACCCAGTACTTC,CASSFRSSGSHQETQYF
13,NA,TRBV7-9,NA,TRBJ2-5,TGTGCCAGCAGCCCCGACAGCGACCTTACCCAGTACTTC,CASSPDSDLTQYF
14,NA,TRBV5-1,TRBD1,TRBJ1-2,TGCGCCAGCAGCTTGGGGCAGGGGGTTTCCGGCTACACCTTC,CASSLGQGVSGYTF
13,once,TRBV4-1,NA,TRBJ2-1,TGCGCCAGCAGCCAAAGGGGGTTTGAAGAGCAGTTCTTC,CASSQRGFEEQFF
19,NA,TRBV7-2,TRBD2,TRBJ2-1,TGTGCCAGCAGCTCAACTAGCGGGGTAGGCCCGAGCTCCTACAATGAGCAGTTCTTC,CASSSTSGVGPSSYNEQFF
16,NA,TRBV19,NA,TRBJ1-2,TGTGCCAGTAGCCGGGACTACCCTCCCTCTAACTATGGCTACACCTTC,CASSRDYPPSNYGYTF
11,NA,TRBV2,NA,TRBJ1-5,TGTGCCAGCAGGATAGAGCAGCCCCAGCATTTT,CASRIEQPQHF
15,NA,TRBV19,TRBD2,TRBJ2-2,TGTGCCAGTAGCGAGCGGGAGGGTTTCACCGGGGAGCTGTTTTTT,CASSEREGFTGELFF
14,NA,TRBV6-6,NA,TRBJ1-1,TGTGCCAGCAGTTCCGCGGGAGGGAACACTGAAGCTTTCTTT,CASSSAGGNTEAFF
13,NA,TRBV10-3,TRBD1,TRBJ1-1,TGTGCCATCACCACAATTGACAGGGGTGAAGCTTTCTTT,CAITTIDRGEAFF
14,NA,TRBV29-1,NA,TRBJ2-4,TGCAGCGTTGAAGGCCGGGGGGCCAAAAACATTCAGTACTTC,CSVEGRGAKNIQYF
15,NA,TRBV28,NA,TRBJ1-2,TGTGCCAGCAGTTTCTCACCGGAGCTAAGCTATGGCTACACCTTC,CASSFSPELSYGYTF
14,few,TRBV7-9,TRBD2,TRBJ2-3,TGTGCCAGCAGCTTAACCCTAGCGGGAGATACGCAGTATTTT,CASSLTLAGDTQYF
11,NA,TRBV20-1,NA,TRBJ2-7,TGCAGTGCTCCCGCCCTATACGAGCAGTACTTC,CSAPALYEQYF
15,NA,TRBV7-9,TRBD2,TRBJ2-2,TGTGCCAGCAGCCTGGGCGGGAGGAACACCGGGGAGCTGTTTTTT,CASSLGGRNTGELFF
13,NA,TRBV10-3,NA,TRBJ1-1,TGTGCCATCTTAGGCCTGGACAGCACTGAAGCTTTCTTT,CAILGLDSTEAFF
18,NA,TRBV5-1,NA,TRBJ2-6,TGCGCCAGCAGCTTGGATTGGGGGCTCAGCTCTGGGGCCAACGTCCTGACTTTC,CASSLDWGLSSGANVLTF
15,NA,TRBV9,TRBD2,TRBJ2-5,TGTGCCAGCAGCGTAGCGGGAGGGCCTCGGGAGACCCAGTACTTC,CASSVAGGPRETQYF
14,once,TRBV18,TRBD2,TRBJ2-7,TGTGCCAGCTCACAGACTAGCGGGGGCTACGAGCAGTACTTC,CASSQTSGGYEQYF
17,NA,TRBV7-9,NA,TRBJ1-4,TGTGCCAGCAGCTCAAGGACATCTCAGGGAATTGAGGAAAAACTGTTTTTT,CASSSRTSQGIEEKLFF
14,NA,TRBV19,TRBD2,TRBJ2-1,TGTGCCAGTGCCGGGACTAGCGGAAACAATGAGCAGTTCTTC,CASAGTSGNNEQFF